This TCR beta chain was profiled in a study of T-cell reconstitution after alpha-beta-depleted transplantation in children (dated by TCRdb to about 2016). Study-level background: T-cell immune reconstitution after TCRalphabeta/CD19-depleted allogeneic hematopoietic cell transplantation in children was quantitatively tracked in the study by means of TCR repertoire profiling.

The label giving this sample's treatment or condition can be read as: allogeneic hematopoietic cell transplantation with graft depleted of TCRalphabeta T cells and CD19 B cells. The children who served as transplant recipients had been given grafts of TCRalphabeta/CD19-depleted allogeneic hematopoietic cells. The library was made by PCR. These reads were obtained on an Illumina HiSeq 2500. TCR library preparation used molecular barcoding, with unique molecular identifiers applied to normalize quantification of the TCRbeta repertoire. The raw public data were reprocessed by TCRdb itself: fastp quality trimming at Q25, MiXCR clonotype calling, in-frame beta chains only. For every CDR3 protein sequence, its rows merge into one entry that carries the most common genes and DNA. Across this sample there are fewer than 550,000 distinct CDR3 sequences, with over 9.5% seen only once. The top ten constitute 12% to 15% of the sample.

General study outcomes and caveats: The apparently early alphabetaT-cell count recovery about two months after transplant was reportedly dependent on only several hundred rapidly expanded clones derived from non-depleted graft cells. The frequencies of hyperexpanded clones fell over the following months, and after one year, T-cell counts and TCRbeta diversity were mostly attributed to newly produced T cells. The high TCRbeta diversity at day 60 in some patients was ascribed to recipient T cells and intrathymic progenitors that had survived conditioning.

Germline trimming: 8 bases from V, 4 bases from J; junction bases outside gene matches: 5. The germline V gene gives CDR1 as LGHNT and CDR2 as FRNRAP. From the cysteine up to the phenylalanine, the CDR3 has a length of 14 residues. Just CDR3 DNA is preserved here, 42 bases in frame from base 1. This clonotype appeared many times. Its antigen is currently not known. Nothing much larger sits one base from this clone, and base qualities are not available. The sequence links TRBV12-5 to TRBJ2-1, and TRBD2 aligns with 10 junction nucleotides. This specimen was PBMCs, mostly from graft donor cells, taken 180 days after TCRalphabeta/CD19-depleted stem cell transplant. The TCR originated in a female patient younger than 10 who had a stem cell transplant for aplastic anemia, so the T cells may come from the graft donor. The nucleotide sequence is given as TGTGCTAGTAGTCTAGCGGGAGTATACAATGAGCAGTTCTTC. It translates as CASSLAGVYNEQFF.